The clone carrying this T cell receptor beta chain was recorded a few times. Data came from immunoSEQ multiplex PCR; TCRdb stores just in-frame clones and leaves some out. The sample lists some 180,000 clones; around four fifths were seen once. The data were obtained in a study of blood T cell repertoires in COVID-19. CDR3 length equals 14 residues. V lost 4 bases, J lost 6 bases, and 6 bases stayed unmatched. The germline V gene encodes CDR1 LNHDA and CDR2 SQIVND (reference sequence). The sequence derives from a woman of 80 years or more with acute or convalescent COVID-19. Specimen: peripheral blood. The V and J genes are TRBV19 and TRBJ1-5; 7 bases are shared with TRBD1. CDR3 amino acids: CASSTSTGAQPQHF. CDR3 in DNA: TGTGCCAGTAGTACAAGCACAGGGGCTCAGCCCCAGCATTTT.